The 8 T cell receptor beta chains reported below all come from one sample, sequenced in a study of memory CD8 T cells in hepatitis C reinfection. Stated time point: late/post reinfection, 12 to 24 weeks after detection. No in vitro expansion preceded TCR sequencing of the sorted cells. Profiling relied on immunoSEQ multiplex PCR, and the TCRdb table lists in-frame clones only, not all of them. Among about 50,000 clones, approximately 89% were seen once, and the ten largest hold more than 0.6%. The sequenced material came from naive CD8+ T cells sorted from blood. These receptors originate from a man aged 18 to 30 with hepatitis C virus infection.

The genes are TRBV5-5 and TRBJ1-1, with D possibly matching TRBD1 (5 bases). The CDR3 runs to 13 residues. Trimming cost V 5 bases and J 1 base, with 9 bases left between them. In germline, CDR1 is SGHKS, CDR2 YYEKEE (reference sequence). In DNA form, the CDR3 reads TGTGCCAGCAGTTTTACAGGGAACACTGAAGCTTTCTTT. Its protein is CASSFTGNTEAFF.

This chain links TRBV2 with TRBJ2-2; TRBD1 agrees at 8 bases. The germline gives CDR1 SNHLY, CDR2 FYNNEI. The CDR3 covers 15 residues. Losses at the gene ends were 5 bases for V and 6 bases for J; bases not matched to a gene: 8. The CDR3 protein is CASSSRGLKPGELFF. The DNA of the CDR3 is TGTGCCAGCAGTTCCAGGGGGCTTAAGCCCGGGGAGCTGTTTTTT.

This chain connects TRBV7-3 to TRBJ2-3; 8 bases line up with TRBD1. The CDR3 is 12 residues long. The junction had 4 bases not matched to a gene; V was cut back by 8 bases and J by 6 bases. Per the germline V gene, CDR1 is SGHTA and CDR2 is FQGTGA. The CDR3 loop is CASQGAEDTQYF. The CDR3 coding sequence is TGTGCCAGCCAGGGGGCTGAGGATACGCAGTATTTT.

The chain combines TRBV14 with TRBJ2-1; TRBD2 matches 11 bases. The CDR3 has 16 amino acids. From germline, CDR1 is SGHDN and CDR2 FVKESK. Trimming cost V 5 bases and J 4 bases; bases outside gene matches: 7. The CDR3 coding sequence is TGTGCCAGCAGCGCAAGACTAGCGGGATATTACAATGAGCAGTTCTTC. Encoded protein: CASSARLAGYYNEQFF. Complete variable domain (other parts from reference TRBV14 and TRBJ2-1): EAGVTQFPSHSVIEKGQTVTLRCDPISGHDNLYWYRRVMGKEIKFLLHFVKESKQDESGMPNNRFLAERTGGTYSTLKVQPAELEDSGVYFCASSARLAGYYNEQFFGPGTRLTVL.

The CDR3 loop is CSIMQGGTEAFF. CDR3 in DNA: TGCAGCATCATGCAGGGGGGCACTGAAGCTTTCTTT. The chain uses TRBV29-1 and TRBJ1-1; 7 bases map to TRBD1. Trimming at V came to 8 bases and at J to 4 bases, leaving 7 bases not matched to a gene. Looked up from germline, CDR1 is SQVTM and CDR2 is ANQGSEA. The CDR3 sequence is 12 residues long.

This chain uses TRBV2 with TRBJ1-2; a possible D gene is TRBD1 (5 bases). Trimming cost V 10 bases and J 3 bases, with 18 bases left between them. CDR3 length: 14 amino acids. The germline gives CDR1 SNHLY, CDR2 FYNNEI. The CDR3 nucleotides are TGTGCCACCACTTCAAGGGGCGACTACTATGGCTACACCTTC. Encoded protein: CATTSRGDYYGYTF.

The chain carries TRBV28 and TRBJ2-7; possibly TRBD1 for D (5 bases). The V gene lost 4 bases and the J gene lost 0 bases, with 16 bases spanning the gap. CDR3 length equals 16 residues. The germline CDR1 and CDR2 sequences are MDHEN and SYDVKM. The CDR3 loop reads CASSSPRQSLSYEQYF. The DNA for the CDR3 is TGTGCCAGCAGTTCCCCCCGACAGAGCCTCTCCTACGAGCAGTACTTC.

The CDR3 DNA reads TGCGCCAGCAGGTGGGACAGCGCGAACACCGGGGAGCTGTTTTTT. Translating gives CASRWDSANTGELFF. This chain joins TRBV10-1 and TRBJ2-2, with TRBD1 matching 7 bases. The germline CDR1 and CDR2 sequences are WNHNN and SYGVQD (reference sequence). CDR3 length: 15 amino acids. The V and J ends lost 6 bases and 0 bases, in that order; junction bases with no gene match: 4.